This TCR beta chain was observed in a study of CD8+ T cells in alopecia areata. Study-level information: By percentage of affected scalp area, the severity of treated patients was scored.

Following RNA extraction, reverse transcription yielded cDNA that acted as the sequencing template. Method: immunoSEQ multiplex PCR; TCRdb's copy keeps in-frame clones and lacks some. Of 130,000 or so clones detected, approximately 57% appear once; the ten largest clones hold 5.7%. Study-wide findings and caveats: Greater clonality was observed in lesional scalp samples, especially alopecia totalis/universalis, versus normal scalp. With tofacitinib ongoing, many expanded lesional clones persisted in both scalp and blood.

In its sample, this clone was seen a few times. As yet, its antigen is unknown. Documented treatment: oral pan-JAK inhibitor, 5-10 mg twice daily. The CDR3 extends over 13 amino acids. CDR1 and CDR2 from the germline V gene are SQVTM and ANQGSEA. V was clipped by 3 bases and J by 3 bases, with 9 bases between them. The sequence derives from a human donor with alopecia areata. Sequencing was performed on CD4+ T cells sorted from blood, taken at week 4, from a patient treated with tofacitinib. The chain has TRBV29-1 and TRBJ1-5; a possible D gene is TRBD1 (5 bases). For the CDR3, the DNA is TGCAGCGTTGAGTCAGGGATCAATCAGCCCCAGCATTTT. Translating gives CSVESGINQPQHF.